A single sample gave rise to the 3 T cell receptor beta chains below, sequenced in a study of T cell responses to AZD1222 COVID-19 vaccine. The method was immunoSEQ multiplex PCR; TCRdb's version includes in-frame clones alone and lacks a portion of them. Counted here are 85,000 to 130,000 clones, around nine tenths occurring once; the ten biggest clones make up around 3.2%. The sequencing used peripheral blood, collected on day 0 of AZD1222 vaccination. Every receptor here comes from an adult in good health.

The J gene is TRBJ1-1, the V gene TRBV7-8; D remains unclear. V lost 5 bases to trimming and J lost 11 bases, with 15 bases between them. This CDR3 is 12 amino acids long. Germline CDR1 reads SGHVS; CDR2 reads FQNEAQ. DNA for the CDR3: TGTGCCAGCAGCCCAGCGGGGATCACGGCTTTCTTT. This translates into CASSPAGITAFF. The full variable domain, in which reference TRBV7-8 and TRBJ1-1 provide the parts outside the CDR3, is GAGVSQSPRYKVAKRGQDVALRCDPISGHVSLFWYQQALGQGPEFLTYFQNEAQLDKSGLPSDRFFAERPEGSVSTLKIQRTQQEDSAVYLCASSPAGITAFFGQGTRLTVV.

This chain joins TRBV5-1 and TRBJ1-2, with 7 bases lining up with TRBD1. From germline, CDR1 is SGHRS and CDR2 YFSETQ. The CDR3 has 13 residues. The J segment lost 4 bases and the V segment lost 2 bases, leaving 2 bases of the junction unmatched. The CDR3 nucleotides read TGCGCCAGCAGCTTCCGGGACAGCTATGGCTACACCTTC. Translating it yields CASSFRDSYGYTF.

This clone has just one count. The chain joins TRBV11-3 to TRBJ2-2; D possibly corresponds to TRBD1 (6 bases). The CDR3 consists of 16 residues. Per germline, CDR1 SGHNT and CDR2 YENEEA. V was pared by 4 bases and J by 3 bases, with 15 bases between. The CDR3 loop is CASSSSTGLYTGELFF. CDR3 DNA sequence: TGTGCCAGCAGCTCCTCGACAGGCCTCTACACCGGGGAGCTGTTTTTT.